A single sample gave rise to the 11 T cell receptor beta chains below, sequenced in a study of neurological immune-mediated disorders. MiXCR, applied by TCRdb to the 5' RACE reads, yields one record per CDR3 protein. The table includes tens of thousands of distinct CDR3 sequences, 3.6% detected once. Source material: PBMCs. The receptors derive from a young man with multiple sclerosis.

This clonotype has at least ten counts. The chain has TRBV20-1 and TRBJ2-7; D is undetermined. The germline V gene has CDR1 DFQATT and CDR2 SNEGSKA (reference sequence). The CDR3 spans 14 residues. Trimming left V 3 bases short and J 3 bases short, with 15 bases between. The CDR3 here is CSASSRADLYEQYF. For the CDR3, the DNA is TGCAGTGCTAGTAGTAGGGCGGACCTCTACGAGCAGTACTTC.

This clonotype was found a few times. The genes are TRBV2 and TRBJ2-7; 7 positions agree with TRBD1. CDR1 and CDR2 from the germline V gene are SNHLY and FYNNEI. The V segment lost 8 bases and the J segment 2 bases; nucleotides outside the gene matches: 9. This CDR3 has 14 amino acids. CDR3 protein: CASGVGQPTYEQYF. The CDR3 DNA reads as TGTGCCAGCGGGGTGGGACAGCCTACCTACGAGCAGTACTTC. Variable domain in full (rest from reference TRBV2 and TRBJ2-7): EPEVTQTPSHQVTQMGQEVILRCVPISNHLYFYWYRQILGQKVEFLVSFYNNEISEKSEIFDDQFSVERPDGSNFTLKIRSTKLEDSAMYFCASGVGQPTYEQYFGPGTRLTVT.

This clonotype was counted many times. The chain joins TRBV29-1 to TRBJ1-2; D not certain. The CDR3 has 12 residues. The germline V and J ends were trimmed by 5 bases and 4 bases, with 11 bases remaining between them. Germline CDR1 is SQVTM and CDR2 is ANQGSEA. The CDR3 is CSVRRLGYGYTF. The CDR3 region has the DNA TGCAGCGTTCGCAGGCTTGGCTATGGCTACACCTTC.

This clonotype was observed many times. J is TRBJ2-5 and V is TRBV7-3; unclear D gene. In germline, CDR1 is SGHTA, CDR2 FQGTGA. V shed 3 bases and J shed 4 bases, with 9 bases lying between them. The length of the CDR3 is 13 residues. This CDR3 is CASSLNQRETQYF. The DNA of the CDR3 is TGTGCCAGCAGCTTGAACCAACGAGAGACCCAGTACTTC.

This clonotype was detected ten times or more. The chain has TRBV15 and TRBJ2-7, with D tentatively TRBD1 (7 bases). CDR1 LNHNV and CDR2 YYDKDF come from the germline V gene (reference sequence). V gave up 5 bases and J gave up 4 bases, with 24 bases separating them. The length of the CDR3 is 17 residues. In nucleotides, the CDR3 is TGTGCCACCAGCGTCCCTTACGGCTCAGCAGGGGGGTACGAGCAGTACTTC. Protein product: CATSVPYGSAGGYEQYF.

In this sample, this clonotype turned up many times. V and J are TRBV29-1 and TRBJ2-5; 9 positions agree with TRBD2. Germline V gene sequence: CDR1 SQVTM, CDR2 ANQGSEA. The CDR3 consists of 14 residues. Losses at the gene ends were 5 bases for V and 5 bases for J; bases not matched to a gene: 9. The CDR3 nucleotides read TGCAGCGTTCTGAGCGGGGGGTCTCTGGAGACCCAGTACTTC. It codes for CSVLSGGSLETQYF.

This clonotype was observed at least ten times. The chain is built from TRBV20-1 and TRBJ2-3, with 7 bases identical to TRBD1. The length of the CDR3 is 14 residues. CDR1 is DFQATT, CDR2 SNEGSKA, per germline (reference sequence). V dropped 0 bases and J dropped 5; count of bases not matched to a gene: 5. The CDR3 here is CSARDDRAEDTQYF. CDR3 in DNA: TGCAGTGCTAGAGACGACAGGGCCGAAGATACGCAGTATTTT.

This clonotype was detected ten times or more. The rearrangement joins TRBV20-1 to TRBJ2-4, with D uncertain. CDR3 length: 13 amino acids. Germline CDR1 DFQATT, CDR2 SNEGSKA (reference sequence). Trimming took 4 bases from V and 10 from J, leaving 17 bases between them. CDR3 sequence (DNA): TGCAGTGCTACCGTGGCAGGCCTTGGGATTCAGTACTTC. This translates into CSATVAGLGIQYF.

This clonotype was counted at least ten times. The gene calls are TRBV10-3 and TRBJ2-3, with 7 bases aligning to TRBD2. Per the germline V gene, CDR1 is ENHRY and CDR2 is SYGVKD. The trim removed 5 bases at V and 7 bases at J, leaving 15 bases unmatched. CDR3 size: 16 residues. In DNA form, the CDR3 reads TGTGCCATCAGTCCCGAGCGGGAAACCGAAAGGTATACGCAGTATTTT. It yields the protein CAISPERETERYTQYF.

This clonotype was detected many times. The chain couples TRBV9 to TRBJ1-2, with D tentatively TRBD1 (5 bases). Germline CDR1 reads SGDLS; CDR2 reads YYNGEE. The V end lost 0 bases, the J end lost 2 bases, and 11 bases lay between the germline ends. The CDR3 is 15 residues long. DNA of the CDR3: TGTGCCAGCAGCGTAGACTGGGGCGGGAACTATGGCTACACCTTC. Translated, it gives CASSVDWGGNYGYTF. The full variable domain, completed using reference TRBV9 and TRBJ1-2, is DSGVTQTPKHLITATGQRVTLRCSPRSGDLSVYWYQQSLDQGLQFLIQYYNGEERAKGNILERFSAQQFPDLHSELNLSSLELGDSALYFCASSVDWGGNYGYTFGSGTRLTVV.

This clonotype was found many times. The chain couples TRBV6-1 to TRBJ1-1, with 7 nucleotides matching TRBD1. The CDR3 runs to 15 residues. After removal of 9 bases from V and 0 bases from J, the junction contained 10 bases not matched to a gene. From germline, CDR1 is MNHNS and CDR2 SASEGT. Here the CDR3 reads CASEVVTGVNTEAFF. CDR3 bases: TGTGCCAGTGAAGTGGTAACAGGGGTGAACACTGAAGCTTTCTTT.